These 23 T cell receptor beta chains were sequenced from one sample in a study of T cell responses to AZD1222 COVID-19 vaccine. The assay was immunoSEQ multiplex PCR, and TCRdb's table has in-frame clones only and misses some. The sample yields 93,000 or so clones, 80% to 95% seen once. The specimen comprised peripheral blood, sampled on day 0 of AZD1222 vaccination. All receptors come from an adult in good health.

The rearrangement links TRBV7-8 to TRBJ2-3; no definite D call. Per germline, CDR1 SGHVS and CDR2 FQNEAQ. The CDR3 totals 15 residues. The V gene lost 0 bases and the J gene lost 5 bases, with 12 bases spanning the gap. In DNA form, the CDR3 reads TGTGCCAGCAGCTTAGCTGGCAGCAGTAGAGATACGCAGTATTTT. Translating gives CASSLAGSSRDTQYF.

The chain combines TRBV5-1 with TRBJ1-2; 10 positions agree with TRBD1. CDR3 length: 14 residues. The V and J ends lost 5 bases and 4 bases, in that order; junction bases with no gene match: 5. Germline CDR1 and CDR2: SGHRS and YFSETQ. The CDR3 nucleotides are TGCGCCAGCAGTCCCGGGACAGGGGCCTATGGCTACACCTTC. Translating it yields CASSPGTGAYGYTF.

The chain is built from TRBV6-1 and TRBJ2-7, with D hard to call. The CDR3 runs 13 residues. V gave up 1 base and J gave up 3 bases, with 7 bases separating them. The germline gives CDR1 MNHNS, CDR2 SASEGT. The CDR3 loop is CASSEVSYYEQYF. The CDR3 nucleotides read TGTGCCAGCAGTGAAGTGTCGTACTACGAGCAGTACTTC.

The chain is built from TRBV2 and TRBJ2-7; possible D gene TRBD2, 5 bases. CDR3 size: 13 residues. Trimming pared 8 bases from V and 4 bases from J, leaving 15 bases between. Germline-derived CDR1 and CDR2 are SNHLY and FYNNEI. CDR3 protein: CASLPFGNYEQYF. The CDR3 DNA reads TGTGCCAGCCTGCCATTCGGGAATTACGAGCAGTACTTC.

This clone was seen once. This sequence joins TRBV5-3 and TRBJ1-2; no definite D call. TRBV5-3 is an open reading frame whose function is uncertain. The CDR3 sequence is 14 residues long. Trimming stripped 4 bases from V and 8 bases from J, with 18 bases between. The CDR3 bases are TGTGCCAGAAGCATGGACGGGCGCGCTCGGGGCTACACCTTC. Its protein is CARSMDGRARGYTF.

This chain connects TRBV4-1 to TRBJ2-5; 8 positions agree with TRBD2. The V and J ends lost 1 base and 5 bases, in that order; junction bases with no gene match: 6. This CDR3 comprises 15 residues. CDR1 MGHRA and CDR2 YSYEKL come from the germline V gene. The CDR3 nucleotides read TGCGCCAGCAGCCAAGTCCCGGGAGGGCTGGAGACCCAGTACTTC. Its translation: CASSQVPGGLETQYF.

The genes are TRBV27 and TRBJ1-2; 9 bases agree with TRBD1. The CDR3 runs 15 residues. Trimming removed 4 bases from V and 2 bases from J; junction bases left unmatched: 5. The germline V gene has CDR1 MNHEY and CDR2 SMNVEV (reference sequence). Written as DNA, the CDR3 is TGTGCCAGCAGTTATGGGACAGGGCCGAACTATGGCTACACCTTC. Amino acids: CASSYGTGPNYGYTF.

V usage is TRBV7-6 and J usage is TRBJ2-7; 9 bases are shared with TRBD2. Germline-derived CDR1 and CDR2 are SGHVS and FNYEAQ. The junction had 13 bases not matched to a gene; V was cut back by 5 bases and J by 8 bases. The length of the CDR3 is 15 residues. DNA for the CDR3: TGTGCCAGCAGCCCAGCGGGGGGTTGGTCCTCAAAGCAGTACTTC. It is translated as CASSPAGGWSSKQYF.

The gene calls are TRBV10-2 and TRBJ1-1; D gene unclear. Trimming shortened V by 8 bases and J by 1 base, and 20 bases separated the two germline ends. Germline loops: CDR1 WSHSY, CDR2 SAAADI. The CDR3 runs to 16 residues. The DNA for the CDR3 is TGCGCCAGCGGCGGAGGTTGGGGATCATCGAACACTGAAGCTTTCTTT. Its translation is CASGGGWGSSNTEAFF.

The rearrangement links TRBV2 to TRBJ2-6, with D unresolved. The CDR3 extends over 13 amino acids. The V and J ends lost 4 bases and 4 bases respectively, with 5 bases between them. Germline loops: CDR1 SNHLY, CDR2 FYNNEI. The DNA of the CDR3 is TGTGCCAGCAGTGGTCCCGGGGCCAACGTCCTGACTTTC. Translating gives CASSGPGANVLTF.

This sequence joins TRBV5-4 and TRBJ2-3, with 10 bases that match TRBD1. The germline V gene has CDR1 SGHNT and CDR2 YYREEE (reference sequence). The CDR3 extends over 17 amino acids. With V trimmed by 0 bases and J by 3 bases, 7 bases remained unmatched. CDR3 sequence: CASSLGTGGILTDTQYF. The CDR3 DNA reads as TGTGCCAGCAGCTTGGGGACAGGGGGGATCTTGACAGATACGCAGTATTTT.

V gene TRBV14 combines with J gene TRBJ2-1; TRBD2 matches 10 bases. The CDR3 runs 16 residues. The J segment lost 3 bases and the V segment lost 1 base, leaving 3 bases of the junction unmatched. Germline CDR1 SGHDN, CDR2 FVKESK. The CDR3 DNA sequence: TGTGCCAGCAGCCAAGTGAGGACTAGCGGCTACAATGAGCAGTTCTTC. This gives the protein CASSQVRTSGYNEQFF.

The chain uses TRBV5-1 and TRBJ2-7, with D uncertain. Per the germline V gene, CDR1 is SGHRS and CDR2 is YFSETQ. This CDR3 region has 13 residues. V gave up 2 bases and J gave up 0 bases, with 6 bases separating them. The CDR3 DNA follows: TGCGCCAGCAGCTTCTCAGGCTCCTACGAGCAGTACTTC. Its protein product is CASSFSGSYEQYF.

This chain joins TRBV7-9 and TRBJ1-3, with D hard to call. This CDR3 has 12 amino acids. Trimming removed 3 bases at V and 4 bases at J, with 4 bases between. The germline V gene has CDR1 SEHNR and CDR2 FQNEAQ (reference sequence). The CDR3 DNA reads TGTGCCAGCAGCTTCGACGGAAACACCATATATTTT. Encoded protein: CASSFDGNTIYF.

This rearrangement joins TRBV6-2 or TRBV6-3 to TRBJ2-7, with D uncertain. The germline V gene has CDR1 MNHEY and CDR2 SVGEGT. V lost 5 bases to trimming and J lost 3 bases, with 5 bases between them. The CDR3 is 11 residues long. The CDR3 is CASSHNYEQYF. CDR3 DNA sequence: TGTGCCAGCAGTCACAACTACGAGCAGTACTTC.

The CDR3 sequence: CASTDWGKNTEAFF. CDR3 sequence (DNA): TGTGCCAGCACCGACTGGGGAAAGAACACTGAAGCTTTCTTT. The chain links TRBV18 to TRBJ1-1, with D unresolved. The CDR3 length is 14 residues. Germline CDR1 reads KGHSH; CDR2 reads LQKENI. Trimming removed 8 bases at V and 1 base at J, with 14 bases between.

The V call is TRBV18, the J call TRBJ1-3; tentatively, D is TRBD1 (6 bases). The CDR3 totals 13 residues. V was pared by 5 bases and J by 4 bases, with 9 bases between. CDR1 KGHSH and CDR2 LQKENI come from the germline V gene. CDR3 protein: CASSTGYGNTIYF. The CDR3 DNA reads TGTGCCAGCTCAACAGGGTACGGAAACACCATATATTTT.

This chain joins TRBV6-5 and TRBJ2-5; 10 positions match TRBD2. Unmatched junction bases numbered 4, after V lost 2 bases and J lost 4 bases. This CDR3 is built from 15 residues. Germline values: CDR1 MNHEY, CDR2 SVGAGI. The CDR3, as DNA: TGTGCCAGCAGTTACGAGCGGGGGGGCCGAGAGACCCAGTACTTC. This encodes CASSYERGGRETQYF.

This clone occurred many times. This chain joins TRBV12-3 or TRBV12-4 and TRBJ1-2; D not resolved. This CDR3 is 11 amino acids long. V was cut by 8 bases and J by 1 base, with 5 bases left in between. The chain's CDR3 is CASYHNYGYTF. In nucleotides, the CDR3 is TGTGCCAGCTATCATAACTATGGCTACACCTTC.

V usage is TRBV7-6 and J usage is TRBJ1-6; D gene unclear. This CDR3 spans 20 amino acids. The V gene lost 5 bases and the J gene lost 2 bases, with 25 bases spanning the gap. CDR1 and CDR2 from the germline V gene are SGHVS and FNYEAQ. Written as DNA, the CDR3 is TGTGCCAGCAGCCCTTTTAGAGGGAGGACCCTTATGGCCTATAATTCACCCCTCCACTTT. It specifies CASSPFRGRTLMAYNSPLHF.

V gene TRBV7-6 combines with J gene TRBJ1-5; no clear D gene. CDR3 size: 18 residues. The V end lost 1 base, the J end lost 1 base, and 17 bases lay between the germline ends. CDR1 and CDR2 (germline): SGHVS, FNYEAQ. This chain's CDR3 is CASSLVANRGLSNQPQHF. CDR3 in DNA: TGTGCCAGCAGCTTAGTAGCTAACCGCGGCTTGAGCAATCAGCCCCAGCATTTT.

The CDR3 bases are TGTGCCAGCAGTTGGAGCGGAGGGGGGTCCTACGAGCAGTACTTC. This sequence encodes CASSWSGGGSYEQYF. The genes are TRBV27 and TRBJ2-7; D may be TRBD1 or TRBD2 (6 bases each). Trimming left V 4 bases short and J 1 base short, with 14 bases between. CDR3 size: 15 residues. The germline gives CDR1 MNHEY, CDR2 SMNVEV (reference sequence).

The rearrangement joins TRBV4-1 to TRBJ1-5; no definite D call. CDR3 length: 13 residues. V lost 1 base, J lost 3 bases, and 4 bases lay in between. CDR1 and CDR2 from the germline V gene are MGHRA and YSYEKL. CDR3 sequence reads: CASSQVPNQPQHF. The CDR3 nucleotides read TGCGCCAGCAGCCAAGTGCCCAATCAGCCCCAGCATTTT.